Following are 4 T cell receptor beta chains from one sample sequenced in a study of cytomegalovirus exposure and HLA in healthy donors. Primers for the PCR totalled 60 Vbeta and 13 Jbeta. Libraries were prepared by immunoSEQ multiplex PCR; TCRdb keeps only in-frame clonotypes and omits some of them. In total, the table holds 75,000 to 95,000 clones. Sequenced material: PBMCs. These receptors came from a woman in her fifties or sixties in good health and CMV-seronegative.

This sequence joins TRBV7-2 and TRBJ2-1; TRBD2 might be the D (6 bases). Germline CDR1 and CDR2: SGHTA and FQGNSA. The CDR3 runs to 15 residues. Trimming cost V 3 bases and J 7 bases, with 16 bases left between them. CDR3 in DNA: TGTGCCAGCAGCTTCTTGGGGGAGGTAGGGAATGAGCAGTTCTTC. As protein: CASSFLGEVGNEQFF.

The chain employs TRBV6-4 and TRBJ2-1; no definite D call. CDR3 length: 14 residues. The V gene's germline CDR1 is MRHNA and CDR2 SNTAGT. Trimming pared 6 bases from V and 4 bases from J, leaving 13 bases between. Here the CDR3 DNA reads TGTGCCAGCAGCGGGTCTATCGGTTACAATGAGCAGTTCTTC. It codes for CASSGSIGYNEQFF.

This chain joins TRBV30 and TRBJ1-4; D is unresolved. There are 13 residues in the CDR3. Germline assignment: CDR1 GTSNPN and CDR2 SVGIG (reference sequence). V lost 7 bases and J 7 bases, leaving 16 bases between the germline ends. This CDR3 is CAYASRHGEKLFF. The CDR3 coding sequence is TGTGCCTATGCCAGCAGACATGGTGAAAAACTGTTTTTT.

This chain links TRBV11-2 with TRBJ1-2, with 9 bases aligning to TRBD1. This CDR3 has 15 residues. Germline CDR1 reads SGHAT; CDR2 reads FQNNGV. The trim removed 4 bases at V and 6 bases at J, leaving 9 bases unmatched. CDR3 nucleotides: TGTGCCAGCAGCTCACGAGCCGGGACAGGGCATGGCTACACCTTC. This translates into CASSSRAGTGHGYTF.